The rows below give T cell receptor beta chains drawn from one sample of a study of identical twins. TCRdb processed the 5' RACE reads anew with MiXCR; each CDR3 protein has one entry. The sample holds hundreds of thousands of distinct CDR3 sequences, about 22% seen once. These data also formed part of another study, on yellow fever vaccine responses in identical twins.

Material for sequencing was CD4+ T cells sorted from blood. These receptor sequences come from a young woman in good health. CDR3s include the opening cysteine and the closing phenylalanine or tryptophan. Each record gives: D gene, V gene, clone size, J gene, CDR3 protein, CDR3 DNA. D genes are given only for firm matches. Rows may omit the clone size; those that give it use once, few, many or a size class.

D gene: TRBD2; V gene: TRBV28; clone size: few; J gene: TRBJ2-1; CDR3 protein: CASRTSGKASSYNEQFF; CDR3 DNA: TGTGCCAGCAGGACTAGCGGGAAGGCTTCCTCCTACAATGAGCAGTTCTTC
D gene: -; V gene: TRBV12-3/TRBV12-4; clone size: -; J gene: TRBJ2-5; CDR3 protein: CASTGSILGTQYF; CDR3 DNA: TGTGCCAGCACGGGGTCGATTCTGGGGACCCAGTACTTC
D gene: -; V gene: TRBV28; clone size: -; J gene: TRBJ1-5; CDR3 protein: CASRSTGGNQPQHF; CDR3 DNA: TGTGCCAGCAGATCGACGGGGGGCAATCAGCCCCAGCATTTT
D gene: TRBD2; V gene: TRBV20-1; clone size: few; J gene: TRBJ2-5; CDR3 protein: CSARGTSGRLRETQYF; CDR3 DNA: TGCAGTGCTAGGGGGACTAGCGGGAGATTGCGGGAGACCCAGTACTTC
D gene: TRBD1; V gene: TRBV20-1; clone size: -; J gene: TRBJ2-7; CDR3 protein: CSARDWGQGLGQYF; CDR3 DNA: TGCAGTGCTAGAGATTGGGGACAGGGTCTGGGGCAGTACTTC
D gene: -; V gene: TRBV5-1; clone size: -; J gene: TRBJ2-1; CDR3 protein: CASSLDPGSYNEQFF; CDR3 DNA: TGCGCCAGCAGCTTGGACCCGGGCTCCTACAATGAGCAGTTCTTC
D gene: TRBD2; V gene: TRBV12-3/TRBV12-4; clone size: -; J gene: TRBJ2-7; CDR3 protein: CASSSLLAGGSYEQYF; CDR3 DNA: TGTGCCAGCAGTTCCCTACTAGCGGGAGGCTCCTACGAGCAGTACTTC
D gene: -; V gene: TRBV20-1; clone size: few; J gene: TRBJ2-6; CDR3 protein: CSATWGPGANVLTF; CDR3 DNA: TGCAGTGCTACCTGGGGACCTGGGGCCAACGTCCTGACTTTC
D gene: -; V gene: TRBV4-1; clone size: -; J gene: TRBJ2-3; CDR3 protein: CASSQIGTDTQYF; CDR3 DNA: TGCGCCAGCAGCCAAATCGGGACAGATACGCAGTATTTT
D gene: -; V gene: TRBV6-1; clone size: -; J gene: TRBJ2-1; CDR3 protein: CASSLRAPSSYNEQFF; CDR3 DNA: TGTGCCAGCAGTCTCCGGGCCCCGAGCTCCTACAATGAGCAGTTCTTC
D gene: -; V gene: TRBV18; clone size: -; J gene: TRBJ2-5; CDR3 protein: CASSPAAGYQETQYF; CDR3 DNA: TGTGCCAGCTCACCTGCGGCCGGGTACCAAGAGACCCAGTACTTC